Below, 27 T cell receptor beta chains from the same sample are listed, as sequenced in a study of early T cells in non-severe SARS-CoV-2 infection. TCRdb reanalysed the 5' RACE reads using MiXCR and keeps one entry per CDR3 protein. The sample has tens of thousands of distinct CDR3 sequences; 3.5% to 4% are singletons. Sequenced sample: whole blood. The receptors derive from an adult who was a healthcare worker with PCR-confirmed SARS-CoV-2 infection or an uninfected control (not recorded which).

This clonotype was detected many times. V usage is TRBV7-2 and J usage is TRBJ1-5, with a tentative D call TRBD1 (6 bases). The V end lost 1 base, the J end lost 3 bases, and 7 bases lay between the germline ends. The length of the CDR3 is 14 residues. Germline loops: CDR1 SGHTA, CDR2 FQGNSA. CDR3 sequence: CASSLGQDNQPQHF. The CDR3 coding sequence is TGTGCCAGCAGCTTAGGACAGGACAATCAGCCCCAGCATTTT.

This clonotype was detected ten times or more. The chain links TRBV7-8 to TRBJ2-5; 7 positions match TRBD2. The CDR3 length is 14 residues. Germline CDR1 reads SGHVS; CDR2 reads FQNEAQ. The J segment lost 4 bases and the V segment lost 4 bases, leaving 6 bases of the junction unmatched. The CDR3 is CASSSTGGRETQYF. The CDR3 region has the DNA TGTGCCAGCAGCTCCACGGGGGGACGAGAGACCCAGTACTTC.

The rearrangement joins TRBV4-2 to TRBJ2-2; tentatively, D is TRBD2 (6 bases). The CDR3 totals 16 residues. V lost 0 bases and J lost 3, with 11 bases in between. The germline CDR1 and CDR2 sequences are LGHNA and YNFKEQ. CDR3 in DNA: TGTGCCAGCAGCCAAGATCCGCGCGGGGACACCGGGGAGCTGTTTTTT. Its protein is CASSQDPRGDTGELFF.

This clonotype was recorded at least ten times. The chain links TRBV20-1 to TRBJ1-6, with unresolved D. V lost 5 bases and J lost 5, with 16 bases in between. There are 15 residues in the CDR3. Germline V gene lookup returns CDR1 DFQATT and CDR2 SNEGSKA (reference sequence). The CDR3 reads CSALTLGTDNSPLHF. The CDR3, as DNA: TGCAGTGCTCTGACCTTGGGAACGGATAATTCACCCCTCCACTTT.

This clonotype was seen repeatedly, ten times or more. V usage is TRBV30 and J usage is TRBJ1-5; tentative D call: TRBD1 (6 bases). The V gene's germline CDR1 is GTSNPN and CDR2 SVGIG (reference sequence). There are 17 residues in the CDR3. V lost 0 bases and J lost 2, with 17 bases in between. Here the CDR3 DNA reads TGTGCCTGGAGTGTGCTCGGGGTGGCAGGGGGCAATCAGCCCCAGCATTTT. Encoded protein: CAWSVLGVAGGNQPQHF.

This clonotype has a count of ten or more. This CDR3 reads CASSSGGGISEQYF. The CDR3 bases are TGTGCCAGCAGCTCAGGAGGGGGTATTAGCGAGCAGTACTTC. The chain employs TRBV7-6 and TRBJ2-7; either TRBD1 or TRBD2 may fit D (6 bases each). Between the trimmed V and J ends, which lost 4 bases and 6 bases, there was a span of 16 bases. Germline values: CDR1 SGHVS, CDR2 FNYEAQ. The CDR3 has 14 residues.

This clonotype was detected many times. V is TRBV5-5 and J is TRBJ2-3; the match to TRBD2 covers 7 bases. Germline-derived CDR1 and CDR2 are SGHKS and YYEKEE (reference sequence). The ends lost 2 bases at V and 3 bases at J; junction bases unmatched: 6. The CDR3 loop spans 15 amino acids. This CDR3 is CASSLGLVMTDTQYF. The CDR3 DNA follows: TGTGCCAGCAGCTTAGGACTAGTAATGACAGATACGCAGTATTTT.

This clonotype showed up just a few times. The V gene is TRBV10-3, the J gene TRBJ2-3; D uncertain. The CDR3 runs 16 residues. Between the trimmed V and J ends, which lost 0 bases and 2 bases, there was a span of 12 bases. In germline, CDR1 is ENHRY, CDR2 SYGVKD. CDR3 nucleotides: TGTGCCATCAGTGAGTCGATTGGTCAACTCACAGATACGCAGTATTTT. Protein sequence: CAISESIGQLTDTQYF.

This clonotype was detected ten times or more. This chain joins TRBV20-1 and TRBJ2-3, with 8 bases lining up with TRBD2. Germline V CDR1 and CDR2: DFQATT, SNEGSKA (reference sequence). There are 14 residues in the CDR3. V was clipped by 3 bases and J by 4 bases; unmatched bases: 6. CDR3: CSASSGKGADTQYF. The CDR3, as DNA: TGCAGTGCTAGTAGCGGGAAAGGAGCAGATACGCAGTATTTT.

In its sample, this clonotype was seen many times. The chain has TRBV4-2 and TRBJ2-1, with D perhaps matching TRBD2 (5 bases). The V gene's germline CDR1 is LGHNA and CDR2 YNFKEQ. The CDR3 has 14 residues. V dropped 1 base and J dropped 3 bases, with 7 bases sitting between them. CDR3 DNA sequence: TGTGCCAGCAGCCAAGGAAGCGGCTACAATGAGCAGTTCTTC. It yields the protein CASSQGSGYNEQFF.

There are many counts of this clonotype. The genes are TRBV6-2 or TRBV6-3 and TRBJ1-1, with D possibly TRBD1 on 5 matching bases. Germline-derived CDR1 and CDR2 are MNHEY and SVGEGT. The length of the CDR3 is 16 residues. V was trimmed by 2 bases and J by 1 base, leaving 14 bases between them. This CDR3 reads CASSYPYRGENTEAFF. The CDR3, as DNA: TGTGCCAGCAGTTACCCGTACCGGGGGGAGAACACTGAAGCTTTCTTT.

This clonotype was observed many times. This chain connects TRBV7-2 to TRBJ2-4; 7 bases line up with TRBD2. The germline V gene has CDR1 SGHTA and CDR2 FQGNSA. CDR3 length: 13 residues. The trim removed 2 bases at V and 9 bases at J, leaving 4 bases unmatched. The CDR3 DNA reads TGTGCCAGCAGCTTAAACGGGAGGAGCATTCAGTACTTC. Translating it yields CASSLNGRSIQYF. Full variable domain (rest looked up from reference TRBV7-2 and TRBJ2-4): GAGVSQSPSNKVTEKGKDVELRCDPISGHTALYWYRQSLGQGLEFLIYFQGNSAPDKSGLPSDRFSAERTGGSVSTLTIQRTQQEDSAVYLCASSLNGRSIQYFGAGTRLSVL.

This clonotype was recorded a few times. This chain links TRBV9 with TRBJ2-2, with TRBD2 matching over 12 bases. The germline V gene encodes CDR1 SGDLS and CDR2 YYNGEE. V lost 5 bases to trimming and J lost 1 base; unmatched junction nucleotides: 15. This CDR3 region has 20 residues. CDR3 region: CASSVNEYRLAGENTGELFF. The CDR3 nucleotides read TGTGCCAGCAGTGTAAATGAATATAGACTAGCGGGGGAGAACACCGGGGAGCTGTTTTTT. Complete variable domain (other parts from reference TRBV9 and TRBJ2-2): DSGVTQTPKHLITATGQRVTLRCSPRSGDLSVYWYQQSLDQGLQFLIQYYNGEERAKGNILERFSAQQFPDLHSELNLSSLELGDSALYFCASSVNEYRLAGENTGELFFGEGSRLTVL.

At least ten counts were recorded for this clonotype. The chain employs TRBV7-3 and TRBJ2-1; D is possibly TRBD2 (6 bases). The germline gives CDR1 SGHTA, CDR2 FQGTGA. Trimming shortened V by 5 bases and J by 6 bases, and 17 bases separated the two germline ends. This CDR3 contains 15 residues. CDR3 DNA: TGTGCCAGCAGCCCAAGGAGGGGACTGGGCAATGAGCAGTTCTTC. As protein: CASSPRRGLGNEQFF.

The sample holds many counts of this clonotype. The V and J genes are TRBV28 and TRBJ1-2; D ambiguous. The CDR3 contains 12 residues. The germline V and J ends were trimmed by 7 bases and 2 bases, with 8 bases remaining between them. Germline V gene lookup returns CDR1 MDHEN and CDR2 SYDVKM. CDR3 region: CASTPDNYGYTF. DNA for the CDR3: TGTGCCAGCACTCCAGACAACTATGGCTACACCTTC.

This clonotype was seen a handful of times. The chain recombines TRBV27 with TRBJ2-5; TRBD2 aligns across 9 bases. V shed 5 bases and J 4 bases; nucleotides not matched to a gene: 8. Germline CDR1 MNHEY, CDR2 SMNVEV (reference sequence). The CDR3 is 15 amino acids. CDR3 sequence: CASSPHSGSPETQYF. In DNA, the CDR3 is TGTGCCAGCAGTCCCCATAGCGGGAGCCCAGAGACCCAGTACTTC.

This clonotype has ten or more counts. The chain combines TRBV6-4 with TRBJ2-2; 7 bases are a match to TRBD1. The V gene's germline CDR1 is MRHNA and CDR2 SNTAGT. The CDR3 covers 15 residues. V trimming: 3 bases; J trimming: 4 bases; junction bases outside the gene matches: 5. The CDR3 loop reads CASSEFAGGTGELFF. In DNA, the CDR3 is TGTGCCAGCAGTGAATTTGCAGGGGGCACCGGGGAGCTGTTTTTT.

The chain links TRBV5-4 to TRBJ2-1; unclear D gene. Looked up from germline, CDR1 is SGHNT and CDR2 is YYREEE (reference sequence). This CDR3 contains 12 residues. Trimming cost V 1 base and J 7 bases, with 6 bases left between them. The chain's CDR3 is CASSLSQNEQFF. The DNA of the CDR3 is TGTGCCAGCAGCTTGTCTCAGAATGAGCAGTTCTTC.

This clonotype was recorded many times. J is TRBJ2-2 and V is TRBV7-9; 8 bases line up with TRBD1. This CDR3 region has 16 residues. V lost 5 bases to trimming and J lost 0 bases; unmatched junction nucleotides: 5. CDR1 and CDR2 from the germline V gene are SEHNR and FQNEAQ (reference sequence). The CDR3 nucleotides are TGTGCCAGCAGCAAACAGACAGGGGCGAACACCGGGGAGCTGTTTTTT. Its protein is CASSKQTGANTGELFF.

This clonotype was seen repeatedly, ten times or more. V and J are TRBV10-3 and TRBJ2-7; D unresolved. This CDR3 is 13 amino acids long. CDR1 ENHRY and CDR2 SYGVKD come from the germline V gene. V was pared by 3 bases and J by 1 base, with 7 bases between. The CDR3 sequence: CAISDAPSYEQYV. CDR3 DNA: TGTGCCATCAGTGATGCCCCTTCCTACGAGCAGTACGTC.

The sample holds many counts of this clonotype. V gene TRBV12-3 or TRBV12-4 combines with J gene TRBJ1-1, with TRBD1 as a possible D gene (6 bases). The CDR3 length is 12 residues. V was trimmed by 7 bases and J by 9 bases, leaving 15 bases between them. The CDR3 region has the DNA TGTGCCAGCACCACGGACAGCTCCAAAGCTTTCTTT. Translating gives CASTTDSSKAFF.

This clonotype was recorded at least ten times. This rearrangement joins TRBV29-1 to TRBJ2-1; TRBD2 aligns across 12 bases. Germline trimming cut 4 bases from V and 7 bases from J; bases unmatched to any gene: 5. The CDR3 spans 14 residues. Germline values: CDR1 SQVTM, CDR2 ANQGSEA. The CDR3 nucleotides are TGCAGCGTTGCGACTAGCGGGAGTGTAAATGAGCAGTTCTTC. This sequence encodes CSVATSGSVNEQFF.

This clonotype has more than one count but fewer than ten. The V gene is TRBV6-7, the J gene TRBJ2-2; a weak D match, TRBD1 (5 bases). TRBV6-7 is placed among ORFs of uncertain function. The CDR3 length is 15 residues. With 4 bases removed from V and 7 bases from J, the gap between germline ends came to 16 bases. CDR3 sequence (DNA): TGTGCCAGCAGTTCCGGACAAGGCGGCAGCGGGGAGCTGTTTTTT. This sequence encodes CASSSGQGGSGELFF.

In this sample, this clonotype turned up many times. V and J are TRBV4-3 and TRBJ2-1, with a tentative D call TRBD2 (6 bases). Trimming removed 5 bases from V and 2 bases from J, with 16 bases in between. The CDR3 is 16 amino acids. In germline, CDR1 is LGHNA, CDR2 YSLEER. CDR3 bases: TGCGCCAGCAGCTCACCAGCGGGTGTTCCCTACAATGAGCAGTTCTTC. This codes for CASSSPAGVPYNEQFF.

This clonotype was observed at least ten times. This chain uses TRBV21-1 with TRBJ2-7; the table names TRBD1, a call not compared with the DNA. TRBV21-1 is reported as a pseudogene. The CDR3 runs 15 residues. CDR3 protein: CASSRRQAGAHEQYV. The DNA of the CDR3 is TGTGCCAGCAGCCGAAGACAGGCCGGGGCTCACGAGCAGTACGTC.

Ten or more counts support this clonotype. This chain links TRBV10-3 with TRBJ2-1; TRBD1 matches at 10 bases. The CDR3 sequence is 14 residues long. Germline V CDR1 and CDR2: ENHRY, SYGVKD. The ends lost 7 bases at V and 8 bases at J; junction bases unmatched: 8. Written as DNA, the CDR3 is TGTGCCATCAAGCCCGACAGGGGGCTCGATGAGCAGTTCTTC. Its protein product is CAIKPDRGLDEQFF.

This clonotype was picked up many times. V is TRBV4-3 and J is TRBJ2-2; maybe TRBD2 (5 bases). Germline V CDR1 and CDR2: LGHNA, YSLEER. This CDR3 has 15 residues. The germline V and J ends were trimmed by 1 base and 4 bases, with 10 bases remaining between them. CDR3 sequence (DNA): TGCGCCAGCAGCCAAGTCGTGAGGGCCACCGGGGAGCTGTTTTTT. Residues: CASSQVVRATGELFF.